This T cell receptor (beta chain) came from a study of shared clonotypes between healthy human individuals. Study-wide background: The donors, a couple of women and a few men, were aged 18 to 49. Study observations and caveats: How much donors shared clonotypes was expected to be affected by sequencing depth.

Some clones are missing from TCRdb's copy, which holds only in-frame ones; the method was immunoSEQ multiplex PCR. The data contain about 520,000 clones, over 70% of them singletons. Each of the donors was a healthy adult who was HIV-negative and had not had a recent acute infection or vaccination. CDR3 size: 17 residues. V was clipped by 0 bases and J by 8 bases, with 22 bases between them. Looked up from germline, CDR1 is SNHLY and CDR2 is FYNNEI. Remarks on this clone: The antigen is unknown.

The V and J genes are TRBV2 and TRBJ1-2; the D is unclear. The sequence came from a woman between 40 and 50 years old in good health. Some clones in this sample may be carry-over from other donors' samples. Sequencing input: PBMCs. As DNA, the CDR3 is TGTGCCAGCAGTGAAGCGCTTTTAGGGCCCCGTGTTTACGGCTACACCTTC. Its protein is CASSEALLGPRVYGYTF.